Below are 27 T cell receptor beta chains sequenced from a single sample in a study of CD8+CD57+ T cells in acquired aplastic anemia. Previously, flow cytometry had revealed CD8+CD57+ cell expansion in the patients chosen for sequencing. CDR3 and TCR beta VDJ profiling relied on a genomic DNA template. TCRdb re-derived calls from the reads in MiXCR, one entry per CDR3 protein. The table has 200,000 or so distinct CDR3 sequences, approximately 48% seen once. The sample comprised sorted CD4+, CD8+, or CD8+CD57+ T cells (not recorded which) from PBMCs. These receptors were collected from a human donor with aplastic anemia.

The CDR3 sequence is CASSHRAGGPTGELFF. The CDR3 DNA reads as TGCGCCAGCAGCCACCGAGCGGGAGGGCCCACCGGGGAGCTGTTTTTT. The V and J genes are TRBV4-3 and TRBJ2-2, with 10 bases lining up with TRBD2. Germline V CDR1 and CDR2: LGHNA, YSLEER. The V gene end was trimmed by 3 bases and the J gene end by 4 bases; junction bases not matched to a gene: 5. The CDR3 is 16 amino acids.

This clonotype was picked up many times. The J gene is TRBJ2-1, the V gene TRBV7-9; D perhaps matches TRBD1 (7 bases). Looked up from germline, CDR1 is SEHNR and CDR2 is FQNEAQ (reference sequence). The ends were cut back, 5 bases at V and 8 bases at J, with 22 bases in the middle. The CDR3 contains 16 residues. The CDR3 DNA is TGTGCCAGCAGCGGATTTGCGGGACAGAGCTTTGATGAGCAGTTCTTC. This gives the protein CASSGFAGQSFDEQFF.

This clonotype was seen ten or more times. The CDR3 reads CASSPTRVSGNTIYF. As DNA, the CDR3 is TGTGCCAGCAGCCCTACTCGGGTCTCTGGAAACACCATATATTTT. This chain links TRBV14 with TRBJ1-3; D is unresolved. Germline V lookup: CDR1 SGHDN, CDR2 FVKESK. The CDR3 has 15 amino acids. V was cut by 4 bases and J by 0 bases, with 10 bases left in between.

The sample holds many counts of this clonotype. The chain joins TRBV7-3 to TRBJ2-1; D may be TRBD1 (5 bases). V was clipped by 4 bases and J by 2 bases, with 12 bases between them. Germline CDR1 reads SGHTA; CDR2 reads FQGTGA. This CDR3 comprises 15 residues. The CDR3 DNA follows: TGTGCCAGCAGCTCCCAGGCAGGGCCCTACAATGAGCAGTTCTTC. Encoded protein: CASSSQAGPYNEQFF.

This clonotype came up a few times. A much larger clone lies one base from this, so it may be a read error. V and J are TRBV29-1 and TRBJ2-7; 7 nucleotides agree with TRBD1. The CDR3 spans 14 residues. Per germline, CDR1 SQVTM and CDR2 ANQGSEA. The CDR3 sequence: CSAEDLGTDDEQYF. The CDR3 DNA is TGCAGCGCTGAAGATCTCGGGACAGACGACGAGCAGTACTTC.

This clonotype has a count of ten or more. The chain combines TRBV9 with TRBJ2-3, with D possibly matching TRBD2 (6 bases). CDR3 size: 16 residues. V lost 4 bases to trimming and J lost 3 bases, with 18 bases between them. From germline, CDR1 is SGDLS and CDR2 YYNGEE. This CDR3 reads CASSSPGGASTDTQYF. CDR3 bases: TGTGCCAGCAGCTCGCCCGGGGGAGCCTCGACAGATACGCAGTATTTT.

The table lists this clonotype with many counts. One end of the junction does not line up with germline, which may come from a read error. The gene calls are TRBV7-7 and TRBJ2-1, with D perhaps matching TRBD1 or TRBD2 (5 bases each). Per the germline V gene, CDR1 is SSHAT and CDR2 is FNYEAQ (reference sequence). CDR3 length: 13 residues. The chain's CDR3 is CASSRGPNNEQFF. CDR3 nucleotides: TGTGCTAGCAGCCGGGGCCCGAACAATGAGCAGTTCTTC.

This clonotype was counted at least ten times. The chain has TRBV20-1 and TRBJ2-5; tentatively, D is TRBD1 (6 bases). Trimming took 5 bases from V and 6 from J, leaving 13 bases between them. Per the germline V gene, CDR1 is DFQATT and CDR2 is SNEGSKA (reference sequence). This CDR3 has 12 amino acids. The CDR3 loop reads CSAGRQAQTQYF. CDR3 DNA: TGCAGTGCTGGAAGACAGGCCCAGACCCAGTACTTC.

The chain couples TRBV10-2 to TRBJ2-2, with D perhaps matching TRBD1 (5 bases). The CDR3 runs to 14 residues. V lost 2 bases to trimming and J lost 6 bases, with 10 bases between them. Per the germline V gene, CDR1 is WSHSY and CDR2 is SAAADI. CDR3 coding DNA: TGCGCCAGCAGTGAGGACTTAGGGGCCGGGGAGCTGTTTTTT. It yields the protein CASSEDLGAGELFF.

Many counts were recorded for this clonotype. The J gene is TRBJ1-5, the V gene TRBV2, with D uncertain. Looked up from germline, CDR1 is SNHLY and CDR2 is FYNNEI. V was pared by 3 bases and J by 2 bases, with 8 bases between. This CDR3 contains 14 residues. The CDR3 spells CASSDSGGNQPQHF. In DNA form, the CDR3 reads TGTGCCAGCAGTGACTCCGGGGGCAATCAGCCCCAGCATTTT.

Only one count was recorded for this clonotype. The chain employs TRBV11-3 and TRBJ2-5; possible D gene TRBD2, 5 bases. V was trimmed by 1 base and J by 1 base, leaving 10 bases between them. This CDR3 is built from 15 residues. Germline V CDR1 and CDR2: SGHNT, YENEEA. The CDR3 here is CASSLAPLGQETQYF. The CDR3 coding sequence is TGTGCCAGCAGCTTAGCCCCACTAGGCCAAGAGACCCAGTACTTC.

This clonotype was counted ten times or more. The gene calls are TRBV7-2 and TRBJ1-1; D is unresolved. The CDR3 length is 11 residues. V was cut by 1 base and J by 6 bases, with 3 bases left in between. CDR1 and CDR2 (germline): SGHTA, FQGNSA. CDR3 residues: CASSLEAEAFF. The DNA of the CDR3 is TGTGCCAGCAGCTTAGAGGCTGAAGCTTTCTTT. Together with reference TRBV7-2 and TRBJ1-1, the CDR3 gives the full variable domain: GAGVSQSPSNKVTEKGKDVELRCDPISGHTALYWYRQSLGQGLEFLIYFQGNSAPDKSGLPSDRFSAERTGGSVSTLTIQRTQQEDSAVYLCASSLEAEAFFGQGTRLTVV.

Many counts were recorded for this clonotype. The rearrangement links TRBV5-1 to TRBJ1-6, with D hard to call. Germline V gene lookup returns CDR1 SGHRS and CDR2 YFSETQ. There are 14 residues in the CDR3. The ends were cut back, 5 bases at V and 5 bases at J, with 11 bases in the middle. CDR3 sequence: CASRRTVDNSPLHF. CDR3 sequence (DNA): TGCGCCAGCAGGAGGACTGTGGATAATTCACCCCTCCACTTT. Full variable domain (outside the CDR3, taken from reference TRBV5-1 and TRBJ1-6): KAGVTQTPRYLIKTRGQQVTLSCSPISGHRSVSWYQQTPGQGLQFLFEYFSETQRNKGNFPGRFSGRQFSNSRSEMNVSTLELGDSALYLCASRRTVDNSPLHFGNGTRLTVT.

In its sample, this clonotype was seen a few times. CDR3 coding DNA: TGTGCCACCAGTGCGGACAGCTGGGATGGCTACACCTTC. It encodes CATSADSWDGYTF. The chain links TRBV24-1 to TRBJ1-2; tentative D call: TRBD1 (6 bases). Trimming left V 5 bases short and J 6 bases short, with 12 bases between. The CDR3 totals 13 residues. Per germline, CDR1 KGHDR and CDR2 SFDVKD.

This clonotype was observed a few times. The chain links TRBV20-1 to TRBJ1-1; D gene uncertain. The CDR3 spans 12 residues. Germline values: CDR1 DFQATT, CDR2 SNEGSKA (reference sequence). V lost 0 bases and J lost 8, with 10 bases in between. CDR3 region: CSARDPQLEAFF. The CDR3 region has the DNA TGCAGTGCTAGAGATCCCCAGTTAGAAGCTTTCTTT.

Worth noting for this clonotype: A read error may produce the germline difference seen at one junction end. CDR3 nucleotides: TGTGCCAGCAGCTTATCGGAAGGGGTAGGCTACATCTTC. Translated, it gives CASSLSEGVGYIF. The chain employs TRBV7-9 and TRBJ1-2, with D possibly matching TRBD1 (5 bases). This CDR3 is 13 amino acids long. Germline CDR1 is SEHNR and CDR2 is FQNEAQ (reference sequence). The full variable domain, with the rest looked up from reference TRBV7-9 and TRBJ1-2, is DTGVSQNPRHKITKRGQNVTFRCDPISEHNRLYWYRQTLGQGPEFLTYFQNEAQLEKSRLLSDRFSAERPKGSFSTLEIQRTEQGDSAMYLCASSLSEGVGYIFGSGTRLTVV.

The J gene is TRBJ2-7, the V gene TRBV15; D may match TRBD1 or TRBD2 (6 bases each). The CDR3 extends over 16 amino acids. V dropped 3 bases and J dropped 2 bases, with 17 bases sitting between them. Germline lookup yields CDR1 LNHNV and CDR2 YYDKDF (reference sequence). The CDR3 bases are TGTGCCACCAGCAGCGTAGGAGGGGGTTATCCCTACGAGCAGTACTTC. Protein: CATSSVGGGYPYEQYF. The variable domain in full, with the rest retrieved from reference TRBV15 and TRBJ2-7, is DAMVIQNPRYQVTQFGKPVTLSCSQTLNHNVMYWYQQKSSQAPKLLFHYYDKDFNNEADTPDNFQSRRPNTSFCFLDIRSPGLGDTAMYLCATSSVGGGYPYEQYFGPGTRLTVT.

This clonotype was counted a few times. This chain links TRBV9 with TRBJ1-2; D remains unclear. CDR1 SGDLS and CDR2 YYNGEE come from the germline V gene. V was pared by 0 bases and J by 4 bases, with 7 bases between. There are 13 residues in the CDR3. CDR3 region: CASSVVDSYGYTF. In DNA form, the CDR3 reads TGTGCCAGCAGCGTAGTTGACTCCTATGGCTACACCTTC.

This chain uses TRBV7-6 with TRBJ2-1; D gene ambiguous. V was cut by 2 bases and J by 1 base, with 6 bases left in between. From germline, CDR1 is SGHVS and CDR2 FNYEAQ. The CDR3 is 14 residues long. CDR3 loop: CASSLWGSYNEQFF. The CDR3 DNA follows: TGTGCCAGCAGCTTATGGGGTTCCTACAATGAGCAGTTCTTC.

In the case of this clonotype: This may stem from a read error, because a much larger clone lies one nucleotide away. Given the absence of the conserved phenylalanine or tryptophan at the CDR3 end, a read error is likely. The rearrangement uses TRBV12-3 or TRBV12-4 and TRBJ1-5; D gene unclear. This CDR3 has 16 amino acids. V lost 5 bases and J lost 3, with 17 bases in between. The CDR3 loop reads CASSALPPESNQPQHS. Written as DNA, the CDR3 is TGTGCCAGCAGTGCCCTACCTCCAGAATCCAATCAGCCCCAGCATTCT.

This clonotype was recorded many times. The J gene is TRBJ2-6, the V gene TRBV6-2 or TRBV6-3; no reliable D call. Germline V gives CDR1 MNHEY, CDR2 SVGEGT. Trimming cost V 7 bases and J 0 bases, with 7 bases left between them. The CDR3 contains 14 residues. CDR3 amino acids: CASMESSGANVLTF. CDR3 coding DNA: TGTGCCAGCATGGAGTCCTCTGGGGCCAACGTCCTGACTTTC.

A note on this clonotype: One end of the junction fails to match germline, which may point to a read error. The chain joins TRBV24-1 to TRBJ2-2, with D perhaps assigned TRBD1 or TRBD2 (5 bases each). The CDR3 runs to 18 residues. Germline lookup yields CDR1 KGHDR and CDR2 SFDVKD. The CDR3 sequence is CATSDKGRLEKNAGELFF. DNA for the CDR3: TGTGCCACCAGTGACAAGGGACGGCTCGAAAAGAACGCCGGGGAGCTGTTTTTT.

Many counts were recorded for this clonotype. This chain links TRBV4-1 with TRBJ1-5; D remains ambiguous. Germline values: CDR1 MGHRA, CDR2 YSYEKL. Trimming left V 4 bases short and J 0 bases short, with 7 bases between. This CDR3 region has 14 residues. The CDR3, as DNA: TGCGCCAGCAGCCTTCAATATAGCAATCAGCCCCAGCATTTT. This gives the protein CASSLQYSNQPQHF.

The genes are TRBV2 and TRBJ1-1; D uncertain. Germline CDR1 SNHLY, CDR2 FYNNEI. V was trimmed by 7 bases and J by 0 bases, leaving 12 bases between them. This CDR3 is built from 14 residues. The CDR3 region has the DNA TGTGCCAGCATCCACCCAGCCATGAACACTGAAGCTTTCTTT. It codes for CASIHPAMNTEAFF.

This clonotype was seen only once. V and J are TRBV19 and TRBJ1-2; tentatively, D is TRBD1 (6 bases). CDR1 and CDR2 (germline): LNHDA, SQIVND (reference sequence). The V end was cut by 1 base, the J end by 5 bases, with 14 bases between. The CDR3 consists of 15 residues. This chain's CDR3 is CASSIAADSLYGYTF. The CDR3 region has the DNA TGTGCCAGTAGTATAGCGGCGGACAGTTTATATGGCTACACCTTC.

DNA for the CDR3: TGTGCCAGCACCCCGGGACAGGGGTTTCTAGTGGGTCAGCCCCAGCATTTT. Translated: CASTPGQGFLVGQPQHF. The chain couples TRBV19 to TRBJ1-5; TRBD1 agrees at 10 bases. Losses at the gene ends were 9 bases for V and 6 bases for J; bases not matched to a gene: 17. This CDR3 contains 17 residues. In germline, CDR1 is LNHDA, CDR2 SQIVND (reference sequence).

The CDR3 nucleotides are TGTGCCAGCAGATACAGGGTGAACACTGAAGCTTTCTTT. Amino acids: CASRYRVNTEAFF. The chain combines TRBV2 with TRBJ1-1; tentatively, D is TRBD1 (6 bases). V was pared by 6 bases and J by 0 bases, with 8 bases between. Germline CDR1 is SNHLY and CDR2 is FYNNEI. The CDR3 runs to 13 residues.